The 6 T cell receptor beta chains reported below all come from one sample, sequenced in a study of T-cell reconstitution after alpha-beta-depleted transplantation in children. Unique molecular identifiers tagged the TCRbeta library. Each CDR3 protein is one row after TCRdb ran MiXCR on the PCR reads. The data show about 1,000,000 distinct CDR3 sequences, about 31% seen once. The specimen comprised PBMCs, mostly from graft donor cells, sampled 360 days after TCRalphabeta/CD19-depleted stem cell transplant. The receptors shown here come from a boy in the first two years of life who had a stem cell transplant for SCID, so the T cells may come from the graft donor.

This clonotype was observed a few times. This chain links TRBV20-1 with TRBJ2-7; 13 nucleotides line up with TRBD2. Per germline, CDR1 DFQATT and CDR2 SNEGSKA (reference sequence). The CDR3 sequence is 15 residues long. With V trimmed by 6 bases and J by 4 bases, 9 bases remained unmatched. The CDR3 spells CSAPWTSGGTYEQYF. The CDR3 DNA is TGCAGTGCCCCCTGGACTAGCGGGGGTACTTACGAGCAGTACTTC.

This sequence joins TRBV7-4 and TRBJ2-5, with D maybe TRBD1 (6 bases). CDR1 and CDR2 from the germline V gene are SGHVT and SQSDAQ. Trimming removed 5 bases from V and 2 bases from J, with 18 bases in between. The CDR3 is 16 amino acids. This chain's CDR3 is CASSRFSDRRQETQYF. The CDR3 region has the DNA TGTGCCAGCAGCCGGTTCTCGGACAGAAGGCAAGAGACCCAGTACTTC.

This rearrangement joins TRBV5-1 to TRBJ2-1, with D tentatively TRBD1 (5 bases). The CDR3 extends over 13 amino acids. With 0 bases removed from V and 8 bases from J, the gap between germline ends came to 9 bases. Germline V gene data show CDR1 as SGHRS and CDR2 as YFSETQ. The CDR3 spells CASSLEQGDEQFF. The CDR3 DNA reads TGCGCCAGCAGCTTGGAGCAGGGCGATGAGCAGTTCTTC.

The rearrangement uses TRBV27 and TRBJ2-7; D is possibly TRBD1 (5 bases). CDR1 and CDR2 (germline): MNHEY, SMNVEV (reference sequence). The V end was cut by 5 bases, the J end by 6 bases, with 14 bases between. This CDR3 has 13 residues. This chain's CDR3 is CASSSSRVGEQYF. Here the CDR3 DNA reads TGTGCCAGCAGTAGTAGCAGGGTTGGCGAGCAGTACTTC.

This clonotype was seen a few times. The chain couples TRBV7-9 to TRBJ1-2; perhaps TRBD1 as D (5 bases). CDR1 and CDR2 from the germline V gene are SEHNR and FQNEAQ (reference sequence). The V gene lost 5 bases and the J gene lost 1 base, with 8 bases spanning the gap. The CDR3 has 13 amino acids. CDR3 amino acids: CASSQQVNYGYTF. DNA of the CDR3: TGTGCCAGCAGCCAACAGGTTAACTATGGCTACACCTTC.

This clonotype was observed a few times. This chain links TRBV12-3 or TRBV12-4 with TRBJ2-5, with D unresolved. The CDR3 has 13 residues. Trimming removed 6 bases at V and 0 bases at J, with 8 bases between. CDR3 sequence (DNA): TGTGCCAGCAGACAGAGGTACCAAGAGACCCAGTACTTC. It is translated as CASRQRYQETQYF.